Below are 8 T cell receptor beta chains sequenced from a single sample in a study of metastatic and nonmetastatic thyroid tumors. TCRdb redid the clone calls on the PCR reads using MiXCR. Of more than 20,000 clones listed, about a third are singletons. Thyroid surgery had not been preceded by any treatment in any patient. The sequencing input was blood. These receptors all stem from a male donor with papillary thyroid cancer or a benign thyroid nodule (not recorded which). Some clones in this sample may be carry-over from other donors' samples.

The genes are TRBV11-1 and TRBJ2-7; D ambiguous. The CDR3 contains 15 residues. The germline V gene has CDR1 SGHAT and CDR2 FQDESV (reference sequence). Trimming removed 3 bases at V and 5 bases at J, with 17 bases between. The CDR3 DNA reads TGTGCCAGCAGCTTTCGGACGGCCGGTATGGACGAGCAGTACTTC. Translating gives CASSFRTAGMDEQYF.

The J gene is TRBJ1-1, the V gene TRBV6-2 or TRBV6-3; the match to TRBD1 covers 9 bases. Germline V gene lookup returns CDR1 MNHEY and CDR2 SVGEGT. This CDR3 has 14 amino acids. V lost 8 bases, J lost 7 bases, and 11 bases stayed unmatched. Here the CDR3 DNA reads TGTGCCAGCTCACGGGACAGGGTGCGGATTGAAGCTTTCTTT. Encoded protein: CASSRDRVRIEAFF.

This clone was counted between two and nine times. This chain connects TRBV19 to TRBJ1-1, with a tentative D call TRBD1 (6 bases). Germline V gene data show CDR1 as LNHDA and CDR2 as SQIVND (reference sequence). The V end was cut by 3 bases, the J end by 5 bases, with 13 bases between. CDR3 length equals 14 residues. CDR3 amino acids: CASSMTGERTEAFF. The CDR3 coding sequence is TGTGCCAGTAGTATGACAGGAGAACGAACTGAAGCTTTCTTT.

The table lists this clone with many counts. The V gene is TRBV6-1, the J gene TRBJ2-5; no reliable D call. The CDR3 extends over 12 amino acids. The ends were cut back, 8 bases at V and 0 bases at J, with 7 bases in the middle. CDR1 is MNHNS, CDR2 SASEGT, per germline. The CDR3 region is CASVLNQETQYF. CDR3 nucleotides: TGTGCCAGCGTGTTGAACCAAGAGACCCAGTACTTC.

A few counts support this clone. This chain joins TRBV28 and TRBJ2-7; 9 bases map to TRBD2. This CDR3 is built from 15 residues. Germline V lookup: CDR1 MDHEN, CDR2 SYDVKM. V lost 5 bases to trimming and J lost 7 bases; unmatched junction nucleotides: 12. Written as DNA, the CDR3 is TGTGCCAGCAGTCTCCTAGCGGGATATGCGAGTGAGCAGTACTTC. It specifies CASSLLAGYASEQYF.

This rearrangement joins TRBV6-1 to TRBJ2-7; 8 bases align to TRBD2. Germline V gene sequence: CDR1 MNHNS, CDR2 SASEGT. V shed 8 bases, J shed 2 bases, and the junction held 8 bases outside the gene matches. There are 14 residues in the CDR3. CDR3 coding DNA: TGTGCCAGCCGGGGACTAGGTTTAACCTACGAGCAGTACTTC. Its protein product is CASRGLGLTYEQYF.

This clone was detected only a few times. The chain carries TRBV6-1 and TRBJ2-7, with no clear D. The length of the CDR3 is 12 residues. V was clipped by 6 bases and J by 3 bases, with 9 bases between them. Germline CDR1 and CDR2: MNHNS and SASEGT. CDR3 sequence (DNA): TGTGCCAGCAGAGGGCCCGACTACGAGCAGTACTTC. Protein: CASRGPDYEQYF.

This clone has more than one count but fewer than ten. The chain is built from TRBV12-3 or TRBV12-4 and TRBJ2-7; D possibly corresponds to TRBD2 (6 bases). Between the trimmed V and J ends, which lost 3 bases and 6 bases, there was a span of 12 bases. CDR3 length: 13 amino acids. The CDR3 spells CASSFRDSAEQYF. The CDR3 nucleotides are TGTGCCAGCAGTTTCCGGGACTCAGCCGAGCAGTACTTC.